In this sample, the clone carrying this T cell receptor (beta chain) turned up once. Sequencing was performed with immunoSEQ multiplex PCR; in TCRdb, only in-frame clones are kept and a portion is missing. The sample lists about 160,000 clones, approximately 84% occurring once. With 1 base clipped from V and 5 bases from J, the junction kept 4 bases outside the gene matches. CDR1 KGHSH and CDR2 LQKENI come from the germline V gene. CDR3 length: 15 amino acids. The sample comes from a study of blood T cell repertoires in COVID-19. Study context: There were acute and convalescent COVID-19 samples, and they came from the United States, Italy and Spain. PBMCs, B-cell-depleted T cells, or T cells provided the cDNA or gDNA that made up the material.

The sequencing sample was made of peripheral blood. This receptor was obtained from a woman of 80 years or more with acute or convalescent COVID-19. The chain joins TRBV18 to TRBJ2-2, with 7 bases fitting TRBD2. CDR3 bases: TGTGCCAGCTCACCACGGGCGGGAGTAACCGGGGAGCTGTTTTTT. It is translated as CASSPRAGVTGELFF.